These T cell receptor beta chains were read from a single sample in a study of T-cell reconstitution after alpha-beta-depleted transplantation in children. Each CDR3 protein gets one entry after TCRdb re-called the PCR reads with MiXCR. The sample carries almost 400,000 distinct CDR3 sequences, roughly 22% recorded once. The specimen comprised PBMCs from the stem cell graft donor, sampled from the stem cell graft. These TCRs come from a human donor who donated a stem cell graft to a child with acute myeloid leukemia. Both conserved end residues are part of each CDR3. The order of the fields is V gene, clone size, D gene, J gene, CDR3 DNA, CDR3 protein. D genes are given only for firm matches. The size entry is marked missing in some rows and otherwise reads once, few, many or a size class.

TRBV5-1	NA	NA	TRBJ2-7	TGCGCCAGCAGCTTGGACACGGACGACGCGGTGCAGTACTTC	CASSLDTDDAVQYF
TRBV28	NA	NA	TRBJ1-1	TGTGCCAGCAGTTCCGTAGGGATGAACACTGAAGCTTTCTTT	CASSSVGMNTEAFF
TRBV9	NA	TRBD2	TRBJ2-7	TGTGCCAGCAGCGTAAAAGAGGTAGACCTAGCGGGACCCGAGCAGTACTTC	CASSVKEVDLAGPEQYF
TRBV7-9	NA	NA	TRBJ2-2	TGTGCCAGCAGAGTTACAGGGACCGGGGAGCTGTTTTTT	CASRVTGTGELFF
TRBV27	few	TRBD2	TRBJ2-1	TGTGCCAGCAGTCCCGCAGCGGGGTACAATGAGCAGTTCTTC	CASSPAAGYNEQFF
TRBV20-1	many	NA	TRBJ2-3	TGCAGTGCTAGAGAAACGGGACTCACGGATACGCAGTATTTT	CSARETGLTDTQYF
TRBV11-2	NA	TRBD2	TRBJ2-5	TGTGCCAGCAGCCCCCACCTGGGGACTAGCGGGAGGGCCGGGACCCAGTACTTC	CASSPHLGTSGRAGTQYF
TRBV24-1	few	TRBD1	TRBJ2-7	TGTGCCACCAGTGATCCCGGGACAGGTTCCTACGAGCAGTACTTC	CATSDPGTGSYEQYF
TRBV10-2	few	NA	TRBJ2-6	TGCGCCAGCACCAGCAGGGGGGGGGCTGTTGCCAACGTCCTGACTTTC	CASTSRGGAVANVLTF
TRBV12-3/TRBV12-4	few	TRBD1	TRBJ1-3	TGTGCCAGCAGTTTCCCGACAGGGGCACCCGGCGGAAACACCATATATTTT	CASSFPTGAPGGNTIYF
TRBV7-2	NA	NA	TRBJ2-7	TGTGCCAGCAGCTTAGTGGCATTACCCTACGAGCAGTACTTC	CASSLVALPYEQYF
TRBV6-1	NA	NA	TRBJ2-1	TGTGCCAGCAGTGGTGAGGTCCCGATGGGCTCCTACAATGAGCAGTTCTTC	CASSGEVPMGSYNEQFF
TRBV28	many	NA	TRBJ2-1	TGTGCCAGCAGTTTCTTTGGCGGGCCCCCTCGGAATGAGCAGTTCTTC	CASSFFGGPPRNEQFF
TRBV5-1	few	NA	TRBJ2-5	TGCGCCAGCAGCTTGGAGGCACGACGAGAGACCCAGTACTTC	CASSLEARRETQYF
TRBV4-1	many	NA	TRBJ2-3	TGCGCCAGCAGCCAACTTGGGCGGGATCTCTCGGGTGATACGCAGTATTTT	CASSQLGRDLSGDTQYF
TRBV13	NA	NA	TRBJ2-4	TGTGCCAGCAGTCCGGACAGCAAAAACATTCAGTACTTC	CASSPDSKNIQYF
TRBV10-3	few	TRBD1	TRBJ2-5	TGTGCCATCAGTCCAGGGGGATTTCAAGAGACCCAGTACTTC	CAISPGGFQETQYF
TRBV20-1	few	NA	TRBJ2-5	TGCAGTGCTAGAAGTAGACTCCAAGAGACCCAGTACTTC	CSARSRLQETQYF
TRBV5-1	NA	TRBD2	TRBJ2-1	TGCGCCAGCACCTCCCCGACTAGCGGGATATCCTCCTACAATGAGCAGTTCTTC	CASTSPTSGISSYNEQFF
TRBV4-3	few	NA	TRBJ1-3	TGCGCCAGCAGCCAAGGCCCCGAGGCTGGAAACACCATATATTTT	CASSQGPEAGNTIYF
TRBV7-9	NA	NA	TRBJ1-6	TGTGCCAGCAGCTCCCGGGACGGACTTAATTCACCCCTCCACTTT	CASSSRDGLNSPLHF
TRBV10-3	many	NA	TRBJ2-7	TGTGCCATCAGTGCTGTGACGGAAGAGCAGTACTTC	CAISAVTEEQYF
TRBV12-3/TRBV12-4	few	NA	TRBJ2-3	TGTGCCAGCAGACAGACAGGCACAGATACGCAGTATTTT	CASRQTGTDTQYF
TRBV20-1	NA	NA	TRBJ1-2	TGCAGTGCACGAGGTTATGGCTACACCTTC	CSARGYGYTF
TRBV5-1	NA	TRBD1	TRBJ1-2	TGCGCCAGCAGCTTGGACAGGGGAAACTATGGCTACACCTTC	CASSLDRGNYGYTF
TRBV27	few	NA	TRBJ1-1	TGTGCCAGCAGTTCATACACTGAAGCTTTCTTT	CASSSYTEAFF
TRBV3-1	few	NA	TRBJ2-1	TGTGCCAGCAGCCAAGAACAATACGTGAGGGATGAGCAGTTCTTC	CASSQEQYVRDEQFF
TRBV12-3/TRBV12-4	few	NA	TRBJ2-1	TGTGCCAGCAGGGGGCTCCGAAATGAGCAGTTCTTC	CASRGLRNEQFF
TRBV5-5	NA	NA	TRBJ2-7	TGTGCCAGCAGCTTGGTGGCAGCCAACTATTACGAGCAGTACTTC	CASSLVAANYYEQYF
TRBV20-1	NA	NA	TRBJ2-1	TGCAATGCTAGAGACTCCTTCGAAAGCTCCTACAATGAGCAGTTCTTC	CNARDSFESSYNEQFF
TRBV11-2	few	NA	TRBJ2-1	TGTGCCAGCAGCCGTGATGTCTCCTACAATGAGCAGTTCTTC	CASSRDVSYNEQFF
TRBV25-1	few	TRBD1	TRBJ1-1	TGTGCCAGCAGTGGACAGGGGGCCCTGAACACTGAAGCTTTCTTT	CASSGQGALNTEAFF
TRBV5-1	NA	NA	TRBJ2-5	TGCGCCAGCAGCTTACGTCCGGAGGAGACCCAGTACTTC	CASSLRPEETQYF
TRBV11-2	few	NA	TRBJ1-4	TGTGCCAGCAGCTTAACGGCAGTAACTAATGAAAAACTGTTTTTT	CASSLTAVTNEKLFF
TRBV6-1	NA	NA	TRBJ2-3	TGTGCCAGCAGTGAACAGGGAGAAGCAGATACGCAGTATTTT	CASSEQGEADTQYF
TRBV20-1	many	TRBD1	TRBJ2-3	TGCAGTGCTACCGCCCCGACAGGGGGGAGCACAGATACGCAGTATTTT	CSATAPTGGSTDTQYF
TRBV20-1	few	NA	TRBJ1-4	TGCAGTGCTAGAAGGGGTGGGAACCCTGAAAAACTGTTTTTT	CSARRGGNPEKLFF
TRBV29-1	few	NA	TRBJ2-2	TGCAGCGTTGCCTTTGACAGCACCGGGGAGCTGTTTTTT	CSVAFDSTGELFF
TRBV13	NA	TRBD1	TRBJ2-7	TGTGCCAGCAGCGCCCGGGACAGCCGCTACGAGCAGTACTTC	CASSARDSRYEQYF
TRBV7-2	few	TRBD2	TRBJ2-3	TGTGCCAGCAGCACGGGACTAGCGGGAGGGCCCGATACGCAGTATTTT	CASSTGLAGGPDTQYF
TRBV2	NA	TRBD1	TRBJ2-7	TGTGCCAGCATTGGGACAGGGGGTTACTCCTACGAGCAGTACTTC	CASIGTGGYSYEQYF
TRBV21-1	NA	NA	TRBJ2-5	TGTGCCAGCAGCAAAGCGCTTTCCTGGCTAGCGGGGCAAGAGACCCAGTACTTC	CASSKALSWLAGQETQYF
TRBV12-3/TRBV12-4	NA	NA	TRBJ2-2	TGTGCCAGCAGTTCACGCGCGAGCACCGGGGAGCTGTTTTTT	CASSSRASTGELFF
TRBV6-2/TRBV6-3	few	NA	TRBJ2-7	TGTGCCAGCGTGGGTGGCGAGCAGTACTTC	CASVGGEQYF
TRBV24-1	many	NA	TRBJ2-3	TGTGCCACCAGTGATCGGGGAGTCACAGATACGCAGTATTTT	CATSDRGVTDTQYF
TRBV20-1	NA	NA	TRBJ1-1	TGCAGTGCCTTATACTTTGGGGGCTTAGAAGCTTTCTTT	CSALYFGGLEAFF
TRBV3-1	few	TRBD1	TRBJ2-2	TGTGCCAGCAGCCAAGTACGATCTCTGGGACAGGTGAACACCGGGGAGCTGTTTTTT	CASSQVRSLGQVNTGELFF